These 26 T cell receptor beta chains were all obtained from the same sample, sequenced in a study of cytomegalovirus exposure and HLA in healthy donors. PCR involved 60 Vbeta and 13 Jbeta primers. Data came from immunoSEQ multiplex PCR; TCRdb stores just in-frame clones and leaves some out. The data show approximately 71,000 clones, and the top ten clones hold 3.5% to 4%. The sequenced sample was PBMCs. The receptors were gathered from a female donor in good health and CMV-seropositive.

The chain links TRBV6-1 to TRBJ2-7; the D gene is possibly TRBD2 (7 bases). CDR3 length: 14 amino acids. V was shortened by 6 bases and J by 7 bases, with 19 bases between the two germline ends. CDR1 is MNHNS and CDR2 is SASEGT in the germline V gene. For the CDR3, the DNA is TGTGCCAGCAGGGAGGGGGGAGGGCCGAGAGAGCAGTACTTC. Translation gives CASREGGGPREQYF.

The chain couples TRBV7-9 to TRBJ1-2, with 8 bases fitting TRBD1. CDR1 is SEHNR, CDR2 FQNEAQ, per germline (reference sequence). The CDR3 spans 15 residues. V shed 4 bases, J shed 7 bases, and the junction held 11 bases outside the gene matches. The CDR3 DNA is TGTGCCAGCAGCTGGGGGACAGGCCCCGTTAGTGGCTACACCTTC. As protein: CASSWGTGPVSGYTF.

The chain is built from TRBV14 and TRBJ2-7; TRBD1 agrees at 10 bases. This CDR3 has 17 residues. Germline-derived CDR1 and CDR2 are SGHDN and FVKESK. Unmatched junction bases numbered 5, after V lost 0 bases and J lost 0 bases. The CDR3 DNA is TGTGCCAGCAGCCAAGAATACCGGGACAGGGGCTCCTACGAGCAGTACTTC. This translates into CASSQEYRDRGSYEQYF. Full variable domain (outside the CDR3, taken from reference TRBV14 and TRBJ2-7): EAGVTQFPSHSVIEKGQTVTLRCDPISGHDNLYWYRRVMGKEIKFLLHFVKESKQDESGMPNNRFLAERTGGTYSTLKVQPAELEDSGVYFCASSQEYRDRGSYEQYFGPGTRLTVT.

The chain uses TRBV6-1 and TRBJ1-2; weak D call: TRBD1 (6 bases). The V and J ends lost 7 bases and 1 base respectively, with 13 bases between them. There are 14 residues in the CDR3. In germline, CDR1 is MNHNS, CDR2 SASEGT. The CDR3 loop reads CASTSQGRNYGYTF. In nucleotides, the CDR3 is TGTGCCAGCACCTCACAGGGTCGTAACTATGGCTACACCTTC.

This rearrangement joins TRBV28 to TRBJ2-1; 9 bases are shared with TRBD2. Losses at the gene ends were 6 bases for V and 5 bases for J; bases not matched to a gene: 5. This CDR3 has 14 amino acids. Germline CDR1 reads MDHEN; CDR2 reads SYDVKM. CDR3 residues: CASRLAGEDNEQFF. The CDR3 DNA is TGTGCCAGCAGATTAGCGGGGGAAGACAATGAGCAGTTCTTC. The full variable domain, rest sourced from reference TRBV28 and TRBJ2-1, is DVKVTQSSRYLVKRTGEKVFLECVQDMDHENMFWYRQDPGLGLRLIYFSYDVKMKEKGDIPEGYSVSREKKERFSLILESASTNQTSMYLCASRLAGEDNEQFFGPGTRLTVL.

The chain is built from TRBV6-5 and TRBJ1-2, with D perhaps TRBD1 (5 bases). V lost 6 bases to trimming and J lost 1 base, with 9 bases between them. Germline assignment: CDR1 MNHEY and CDR2 SVGAGI. The CDR3 consists of 13 residues. The CDR3, as DNA: TGTGCCAGCAGCTACGACAGTAACTATGGCTACACCTTC. Translated: CASSYDSNYGYTF.

The chain employs TRBV19 and TRBJ2-1; 7 bases are a match to TRBD1. Trimming at V came to 10 bases and at J to 4 bases, leaving 1 base not matched to a gene. The CDR3 has 11 amino acids. Per germline, CDR1 LNHDA and CDR2 SQIVND (reference sequence). CDR3 sequence: CATGQYNEQFF. The CDR3, as DNA: TGTGCCACGGGACAGTACAATGAGCAGTTCTTC.

The chain is built from TRBV7-3 and TRBJ2-5; D not certain. The CDR3 totals 16 residues. Germline V CDR1 and CDR2: SGHTA, FQGTGA. V lost 1 base, J lost 4 bases, and 16 bases lay in between. The CDR3: CASSLNQAGMAETQYF. CDR3 DNA: TGTGCCAGCAGCTTAAATCAGGCTGGAATGGCAGAGACCCAGTACTTC. Combining the CDR3 with reference TRBV7-3 and TRBJ2-5 gives the whole variable domain GAGVSQTPSNKVTEKGKYVELRCDPISGHTALYWYRQSLGQGPEFLIYFQGTGAADDSGLPNDRFFAVRPEGSVSTLKIQRTERGDSAVYLCASSLNQAGMAETQYFGPGTRLLVL.

The chain has TRBV5-6 and TRBJ1-3, with D unresolved. With 0 bases removed from V and 6 bases from J, the gap between germline ends came to 10 bases. Germline V gene sequence: CDR1 SGHDT, CDR2 YYEEEE. The CDR3 contains 14 residues. CDR3 amino acids: CASSLGQVVNTIYF. In DNA form, the CDR3 reads TGTGCCAGCAGCTTGGGTCAGGTGGTAAACACCATATATTTT. Full variable domain (missing parts from reference TRBV5-6 and TRBJ1-3): DAGVTQSPTHLIKTRGQQVTLRCSPKSGHDTVSWYQQALGQGPQFIFQYYEEEERQRGNFPDRFSGHQFPNYSSELNVNALLLGDSALYLCASSLGQVVNTIYFGEGSWLTVV.

Regarding this clone: The junction shows a germline mismatch at one end, possibly a read error. The chain carries TRBV4-3 and TRBJ1-5; 7 bases are shared with TRBD1. CDR3 length: 16 residues. In germline, CDR1 is LGHNA, CDR2 YSLEER. As DNA, the CDR3 is TGCGCCAGCAGCCAAGAGCGGGACAGTAGTTATCAGCACCAGCATTTT. Its translation is CASSQERDSSYQHQHF.

V gene TRBV5-1 combines with J gene TRBJ2-4; the D is unclear. V dropped 2 bases and J dropped 0 bases, with 9 bases sitting between them. From germline, CDR1 is SGHRS and CDR2 YFSETQ. This CDR3 has 15 residues. CDR3 nucleotides: TGCGCCAGCAGCTTTACACCCCTAGCCAAAAACATTCAGTACTTC. Its translation: CASSFTPLAKNIQYF.

The V call is TRBV5-6, the J call TRBJ2-5; D is unresolved. The CDR3 runs 14 residues. Trimming cost V 4 bases and J 1 base, with 11 bases left between them. Germline V gene sequence: CDR1 SGHDT, CDR2 YYEEEE. The CDR3 nucleotides read TGTGCCAGCAGCATGACTGCCTTCCAAGAGACCCAGTACTTC. Residues: CASSMTAFQETQYF.

The chain has TRBV5-1 and TRBJ2-7; D may be TRBD2 (5 bases). This CDR3 is 14 amino acids long. Germline V gene data show CDR1 as SGHRS and CDR2 as YFSETQ. Deletions cut 3 bases from V and 6 bases from J, with 16 bases between. The chain's CDR3 is CASSSILDAGEQYF. CDR3 nucleotide sequence: TGCGCCAGCAGCTCTATATTAGATGCGGGCGAGCAGTACTTC.

CDR3 sequence: CASSPPVVETQYF. The CDR3 DNA reads as TGCGCCAGCAGCCCGCCAGTGGTGGAGACCCAGTACTTC. V gene TRBV5-1 combines with J gene TRBJ2-5; D unclear. V dropped 4 bases and J dropped 5 bases, with 12 bases sitting between them. CDR1 is SGHRS and CDR2 is YFSETQ in the germline V gene. The CDR3 sequence is 13 residues long.

The chain carries TRBV10-2 and TRBJ2-5, with 12 bases lining up with TRBD2. Germline V gene sequence: CDR1 WSHSY, CDR2 SAAADI. The CDR3 consists of 15 residues. With V trimmed by 8 bases and J by 1 base, 5 bases remained unmatched. CDR3 coding DNA: TGCGCCAGCGAATCTAGCGGGGGGGCCCAAGAGACCCAGTACTTC. Amino acids: CASESSGGAQETQYF.

V gene TRBV9 combines with J gene TRBJ1-1; D perhaps matches TRBD1 (5 bases). V was pared by 4 bases and J by 1 base, with 14 bases between. Germline CDR1 reads SGDLS; CDR2 reads YYNGEE. CDR3 length: 15 amino acids. The CDR3 region is CASSPLQVRNTEAFF. CDR3 bases: TGTGCCAGCAGCCCCCTACAGGTTCGGAACACTGAAGCTTTCTTT.

The V and J genes are TRBV4-1 and TRBJ2-3; 13 nucleotides agree with TRBD2. Trimming at V came to 0 bases and at J to 11 bases, leaving 8 bases not matched to a gene. From germline, CDR1 is MGHRA and CDR2 YSYEKL. The CDR3 totals 16 residues. The CDR3 loop is CASSQDRTSGGFKQYF. The CDR3 DNA follows: TGCGCCAGCAGCCAAGATAGGACTAGCGGGGGATTCAAGCAGTATTTT.

The gene calls are TRBV28 and TRBJ2-7; TRBD1 agrees at 8 bases. Germline CDR1 MDHEN, CDR2 SYDVKM. CDR3 size: 14 residues. V lost 7 bases to trimming and J lost 6 bases; unmatched junction nucleotides: 11. The CDR3 region has the DNA TGTGCCAGCACTACGGACAGGGTTGGAGTCGAGCAGTACTTC. This encodes CASTTDRVGVEQYF.

V is TRBV7-2 and J is TRBJ2-7, with D possibly TRBD2 on 5 matching bases. V lost 5 bases, J lost 2 bases, and 10 bases lay in between. Germline loops: CDR1 SGHTA, CDR2 FQGNSA. This CDR3 comprises 13 residues. CDR3 in DNA: TGTGCCAGCAGCCAGGACTTTACCTACGAGCAGTACTTC. Its translation: CASSQDFTYEQYF. Supplemented by reference TRBV7-2 and TRBJ2-7, the full variable domain reads GAGVSQSPSNKVTEKGKDVELRCDPISGHTALYWYRQSLGQGLEFLIYFQGNSAPDKSGLPSDRFSAERTGGSVSTLTIQRTQQEDSAVYLCASSQDFTYEQYFGPGTRLTVT.

V usage is TRBV6-5 and J usage is TRBJ2-7; a weak D match, TRBD2 (5 bases). The CDR3 loop spans 15 amino acids. V lost 0 bases to trimming and J lost 2 bases, with 11 bases between them. Per germline, CDR1 MNHEY and CDR2 SVGAGI. DNA of the CDR3: TGTGCCAGCAGTTACTCAAGGACTTACGCCTACGAGCAGTACTTC. It encodes CASSYSRTYAYEQYF.

This chain's CDR3 is CASSQGHGANVLTF. The CDR3 DNA reads TGCGCCAGCAGCCAAGGACATGGGGCCAACGTCCTGACTTTC. The gene calls are TRBV4-1 and TRBJ2-6, with D hard to call. Germline values: CDR1 MGHRA, CDR2 YSYEKL. The CDR3 covers 14 residues. V shed 1 base and J shed 3 bases, with 4 bases lying between them.

The chain links TRBV18 to TRBJ2-1, with 9 bases aligning to TRBD2. Germline CDR1 reads KGHSH; CDR2 reads LQKENI. The CDR3 is made up of 16 amino acids. The V segment lost 0 bases and the J segment 5 bases; nucleotides outside the gene matches: 5. CDR3 loop: CASSPPASGMNNEQFF. CDR3 in DNA: TGTGCCAGCTCACCACCGGCTAGCGGGATGAACAATGAGCAGTTCTTC. Looking up the rest from reference TRBV18 and TRBJ2-1 gives the full variable domain: NAGVMQNPRHLVRRRGQEARLRCSPMKGHSHVYWYRQLPEEGLKFMVYLQKENIIDESGMPKERFSAEFPKEGPSILRIQQVVRGDSAAYFCASSPPASGMNNEQFFGPGTRLTVL.

CDR3 region: CASSLGQAGGYNEQFF. CDR3 in DNA: TGTGCCAGCAGCTTAGGCCAGGCGGGGGGATACAATGAGCAGTTCTTC. This chain uses TRBV11-3 with TRBJ2-1, with 8 bases identical to TRBD2. The CDR3 has 16 amino acids. The germline gives CDR1 SGHNT, CDR2 YENEEA. Trimming cost V 1 base and J 4 bases; bases outside gene matches: 6.

The rearrangement uses TRBV2 and TRBJ2-5, with 8 bases fitting TRBD1. The V and J ends lost 4 bases and 2 bases, in that order; junction bases with no gene match: 6. The V gene's germline CDR1 is SNHLY and CDR2 FYNNEI. This CDR3 region has 15 residues. The CDR3 bases are TGTGCCAGCAGTGGTATCGGACAGGGACAAGAGACCCAGTACTTC. Translation: CASSGIGQGQETQYF.

The CDR3 protein is CASSQLAQVSFTQYF. In nucleotides, the CDR3 is TGCGCCAGCAGCCAACTAGCTCAAGTTTCGTTTACGCAGTATTTT. The J gene is TRBJ2-3, the V gene TRBV4-1; maybe TRBD2 (5 bases). The germline V gene has CDR1 MGHRA and CDR2 YSYEKL. V dropped 2 bases and J dropped 8 bases, with 17 bases sitting between them. The CDR3 contains 15 residues.

This chain joins TRBV11-2 and TRBJ2-5; D might be TRBD2 (6 bases). Trimming stripped 1 base from V and 7 bases from J, with 13 bases between. The CDR3 length is 14 residues. Germline CDR1 and CDR2: SGHAT and FQNNGV. CDR3 protein: CASSLGLEGLTQYF. CDR3 bases: TGTGCCAGCAGCTTAGGTCTGGAGGGGTTGACCCAGTACTTC.